Each of the 19 T cell receptor beta chains below was sequenced from the same sample in a study of control samples from healthy donors and cancer patients. Clones were sequenced by immunoSEQ multiplex PCR, and TCRdb holds only the in-frame ones, with some missing. Of about 250,000 clones in the sample, more than 65% were seen once. The sample taken for sequencing was PBMCs. Source of these receptors: a woman aged 60 to 75 with lung cancer.

The V gene is TRBV19, the J gene TRBJ1-1; the D gene is possibly TRBD1 (5 bases). Germline CDR1 reads LNHDA; CDR2 reads SQIVND (reference sequence). V was trimmed by 3 bases and J by 3 bases, leaving 8 bases between them. CDR3 length: 13 residues. CDR3 sequence (DNA): TGTGCCAGTAGTATTGGGGGATACACTGAAGCTTTCTTT. Protein: CASSIGGYTEAFF.

V and J are TRBV28 and TRBJ1-6; D may be TRBD1 (5 bases). Germline assignment: CDR1 MDHEN and CDR2 SYDVKM. V dropped 5 bases and J dropped 10 bases, with 15 bases sitting between them. This CDR3 is 14 amino acids long. The chain's CDR3 is CASSTPYRDSPLHF. The CDR3 DNA is TGTGCCAGCAGTACCCCCTACCGGGACTCACCCCTCCACTTT.

The chain recombines TRBV30 with TRBJ2-5; tentatively, D is TRBD1 (5 bases). Germline CDR1 GTSNPN, CDR2 SVGIG (reference sequence). CDR3 length equals 13 residues. V was pared by 2 bases and J by 2 bases, with 9 bases between. The CDR3 region has the DNA TGTGCCTGGAGTAAGACAGTTCAAGAGACCCAGTACTTC. Its translation is CAWSKTVQETQYF.

This sequence joins TRBV4-2 and TRBJ2-6; D is unclear. Deletions cut 0 bases from V and 1 base from J, with 7 bases between. CDR1 and CDR2 (germline): LGHNA, YNFKEQ. There are 16 residues in the CDR3. CDR3 residues: CASSQDRQSGANVLTF. The CDR3 bases are TGTGCCAGCAGCCAAGATCGCCAGTCTGGGGCCAACGTCCTGACTTTC.

The chain has TRBV9 and TRBJ1-5, with a weak D call TRBD1 (6 bases). V lost 0 bases, J lost 4 bases, and 8 bases lay in between. The CDR3 sequence is 14 residues long. Per germline, CDR1 SGDLS and CDR2 YYNGEE. This CDR3 is CASSVGDTNQPQHF. CDR3 bases: TGTGCCAGCAGCGTAGGGGACACAAATCAGCCCCAGCATTTT.

This chain joins TRBV19 and TRBJ2-3; no clear D. From germline, CDR1 is LNHDA and CDR2 SQIVND (reference sequence). The CDR3 is 16 amino acids. The germline V and J ends were trimmed by 4 bases and 1 base, with 15 bases remaining between them. The DNA for the CDR3 is TGTGCCAGTAGTAGAAACGGACCCGCGGGCACAGATACGCAGTATTTT. Encoded protein: CASSRNGPAGTDTQYF.

This clone was detected only a few times. The chain has TRBV2 and TRBJ1-3, with TRBD1 matching 10 bases. With V trimmed by 6 bases and J by 2 bases, 1 base remained unmatched. The germline CDR1 and CDR2 sequences are SNHLY and FYNNEI. This CDR3 spans 14 amino acids. The chain's CDR3 is CASSGTGAGNTIYF. The CDR3 DNA is TGTGCCAGCAGCGGGACAGGGGCTGGAAACACCATATATTTT.

The V gene is TRBV24-1, the J gene TRBJ2-3; tentative D call: TRBD2 (6 bases). V shed 2 bases and J shed 4 bases, with 9 bases lying between them. The CDR3 loop spans 14 amino acids. Germline V gene sequence: CDR1 KGHDR, CDR2 SFDVKD. This CDR3 reads CATSDSGVSDTQYF. DNA for the CDR3: TGTGCCACCAGTGATTCGGGGGTTTCAGATACGCAGTATTTT.

CDR3 region: CASSSGLGSYNEQFF. As DNA, the CDR3 is TGTGCCAGCAGCTCCGGACTAGGGTCCTACAATGAGCAGTTCTTC. The J gene is TRBJ2-1, the V gene TRBV5-4; 7 bases are a match to TRBD2. The CDR3 length is 15 residues. Losses at the gene ends were 3 bases for V and 1 base for J; bases not matched to a gene: 4. CDR1 is SGHNT, CDR2 YYREEE, per germline (reference sequence). Supplemented by reference TRBV5-4 and TRBJ2-1, the full variable domain reads ETGVTQSPTHLIKTRGQQVTLRCSSQSGHNTVSWYQQALGQGPQFIFQYYREEENGRGNFPPRFSGLQFPNYSSELNVNALELDDSALYLCASSSGLGSYNEQFFGPGTRLTVL.

This chain uses TRBV28 with TRBJ2-7, with D uncertain. Trimming took 6 bases from V and 1 from J, leaving 13 bases between them. The CDR3 is 14 residues long. Germline CDR1 and CDR2: MDHEN and SYDVKM. The chain's CDR3 is CASRSAYGSYEQYF. In nucleotides, the CDR3 is TGTGCCAGCAGATCGGCATATGGATCCTACGAGCAGTACTTC.

J is TRBJ1-2 and V is TRBV28, with 7 bases identical to TRBD1. V was pared by 10 bases and J by 1 base, with 9 bases of the junction left unmatched. CDR1 and CDR2 (germline): MDHEN, SYDVKM. The CDR3 extends over 14 amino acids. This CDR3 reads CATGKGAGNYGYTF. The CDR3 nucleotides read TGTGCCACGGGAAAGGGGGCGGGTAACTATGGCTACACCTTC.

The chain is built from TRBV9 and TRBJ2-5, with TRBD2 matching 13 bases. This CDR3 contains 15 residues. Unmatched junction bases numbered 4, after V lost 3 bases and J lost 5 bases. Germline-derived CDR1 and CDR2 are SGDLS and YYNGEE. CDR3 protein: CASSAGLAGDETQYF. CDR3 nucleotide sequence: TGTGCCAGCAGCGCAGGACTAGCGGGAGACGAGACCCAGTACTTC.

This rearrangement joins TRBV10-3 to TRBJ2-7; 8 bases match TRBD2. V gave up 3 bases and J gave up 6 bases; unmatched junction bases: 7. Per the germline V gene, CDR1 is ENHRY and CDR2 is SYGVKD. There are 14 residues in the CDR3. The CDR3 DNA reads TGTGCCATCAGTGATGAGCGGGAGTCTAGCGAGCAGTACTTC. Translated: CAISDERESSEQYF.

As regards this clone: Other DNA sequences in the sample encode the same CDR3. This chain links TRBV6-5 with TRBJ2-7, with D perhaps being TRBD1 or TRBD2 (6 bases each). The CDR3 length is 13 residues. V shed 6 bases and J shed 0 bases, with 9 bases lying between them. The V gene's germline CDR1 is MNHEY and CDR2 SVGAGI. This CDR3 reads CASRQGGSYEQYF. The CDR3 coding sequence is TGTGCCAGCAGACAGGGAGGCTCCTACGAGCAGTACTTC.

The V and J genes are TRBV29-1 and TRBJ2-3; 11 positions agree with TRBD2. The CDR3 contains 15 residues. V gave up 5 bases and J gave up 3 bases; unmatched junction bases: 7. The germline V gene encodes CDR1 SQVTM and CDR2 ANQGSEA. This CDR3 is CSVWGASGGTDTQYF. The CDR3 DNA follows: TGCAGCGTTTGGGGCGCTAGCGGGGGGACAGATACGCAGTATTTT.

The V call is TRBV28, the J call TRBJ1-5; a weak D match, TRBD1 (5 bases). Germline values: CDR1 MDHEN, CDR2 SYDVKM. The CDR3 is 12 amino acids. V shed 4 bases and J shed 6 bases, with 7 bases lying between them. The DNA of the CDR3 is TGTGCCAGCAGTTACGGGGCTCAGCCCCAGCATTTT. Its protein is CASSYGAQPQHF.

The chain links TRBV10-1 to TRBJ2-2, with 7 bases lining up with TRBD1. This CDR3 is built from 14 residues. Unmatched junction bases numbered 8, after V lost 8 bases and J lost 5 bases. CDR1 and CDR2 from the germline V gene are WNHNN and SYGVQD (reference sequence). Here the CDR3 reads CASGDRDLTGELFF. CDR3 nucleotides: TGCGCCAGCGGAGACAGGGATTTGACCGGGGAGCTGTTTTTT.

With respect to this clone: Other DNA sequences within the sample encode an identical CDR3. This chain links TRBV5-1 with TRBJ1-1, with TRBD1 identical over 10 bases. The V and J ends lost 4 bases and 3 bases, in that order; junction bases with no gene match: 3. Germline V CDR1 and CDR2: SGHRS, YFSETQ. The CDR3 extends over 14 amino acids. The chain's CDR3 is CASSSGTGDTEAFF. CDR3 DNA: TGCGCCAGCAGCAGTGGGACAGGGGACACTGAAGCTTTCTTT.

The chain uses TRBV7-9 and TRBJ2-4, with a weak D call TRBD1 (6 bases). Germline V CDR1 and CDR2: SEHNR, FQNEAQ (reference sequence). The CDR3 has 14 amino acids. V was clipped by 3 bases and J by 8 bases, with 14 bases between them. In DNA, the CDR3 is TGTGCCAGCAGCTTCTCGGACAGAGGGGACATTCAGTACTTC. Translation: CASSFSDRGDIQYF.